The source of this TCR beta chain is a study of CD8 T cells in Susac syndrome. V shed 3 bases and J shed 2 bases, with 14 bases lying between them. The CDR3 sequence is 15 residues long. Germline V gene lookup returns CDR1 DFQATT and CDR2 SNEGSKA (reference sequence). TCR beta sequences were obtained from blood CD8+ and CD4+ T cells. It was treatment-naive patients with stable or active relapsing-remitting disease who made up the multiple sclerosis controls. The CD8+ and CD4+ T cells were isolated magnetically using a negative isolation approach, whereas the TEMRA cells were enriched by FACS. Reverse transcription of about 0.5 to 1 ug RNA used random hexamers. The authors amplified TCR beta CDR3 across 54 Vbeta and 13 Jbeta using immunoSEQ multiplex PCR. A single record per CDR3 protein comes from TCRdb applying MiXCR to the immunoSEQ multiplex PCR reads. This table has about 180,000 distinct CDR3 sequences, approximately 94% appearing once.

This chain uses TRBV20-1 with TRBJ1-5; unclear D gene. The receptor's source is a human donor with multiple sclerosis. Input material: CD4+ T cells from PBMCs. The CDR3 loop reads CSASRFLLGNQPQHF. DNA for the CDR3: TGCAGTGCTAGTAGGTTTTTATTGGGCAATCAGCCCCAGCATTTT.